This T cell receptor beta chain was obtained from a study of cytomegalovirus exposure and HLA in healthy donors. This clone appeared a few times. Its matching antigen is unknown. Amplification used 60 Vbeta primers and 13 Jbeta primers. The assay was immunoSEQ multiplex PCR, and TCRdb's table has in-frame clones only and misses some. The top ten clones hold approximately 3.1% of a sample with fewer than 150,000 clones, about four fifths of them seen once. Whole-study findings and limits: According to an earlier analysis, most TCR beta V segments yielded productive rearrangements about 87% or about 30% of the time.

The CDR3 has 12 amino acids. Trimming shortened V by 4 bases and J by 8 bases, and 11 bases separated the two germline ends. The germline V gene has CDR1 SGHTA and CDR2 FQGNSA. This TCR was sampled from a man in his thirties or forties in good health and CMV-seronegative. Sequencing was done on a sample of PBMCs. The chain uses TRBV7-2 and TRBJ2-5; D is perhaps TRBD1 (5 bases). The CDR3 DNA follows: TGTGCCAGCAGCTCCCCGCAGGGAACCCAGTACTTC. This translates into CASSSPQGTQYF.